This record concerns one TCR beta chain sequence. Its antigen remains unknown. PCR primers comprised 60 Vbeta and 13 Jbeta primers. Clones were sequenced by immunoSEQ multiplex PCR, and TCRdb holds only the in-frame ones, with some missing. Here the sample table reports 77,000 or so clones. This entry is derived from a study of cytomegalovirus exposure and HLA in healthy donors. Overall study findings and caveats: Later genetic work tied a missense DCLRE1C variant to beta-chain V and J trimming.

This CDR3 contains 15 residues. V shed 1 base and J shed 5 bases, with 12 bases lying between them. Germline CDR1 reads MDHEN; CDR2 reads SYDVKM. This clonotype was obtained from a man aged 30 to 45 in good health and CMV-seronegative. This sequence joins TRBV28 and TRBJ1-5, with TRBD1 as a possible D gene (6 bases). The sample consisted of PBMCs. Here the CDR3 DNA reads TGTGCCAGCAGTTTATCGTGGACAGAACATCAGCCCCAGCATTTT. Amino acids: CASSLSWTEHQPQHF.